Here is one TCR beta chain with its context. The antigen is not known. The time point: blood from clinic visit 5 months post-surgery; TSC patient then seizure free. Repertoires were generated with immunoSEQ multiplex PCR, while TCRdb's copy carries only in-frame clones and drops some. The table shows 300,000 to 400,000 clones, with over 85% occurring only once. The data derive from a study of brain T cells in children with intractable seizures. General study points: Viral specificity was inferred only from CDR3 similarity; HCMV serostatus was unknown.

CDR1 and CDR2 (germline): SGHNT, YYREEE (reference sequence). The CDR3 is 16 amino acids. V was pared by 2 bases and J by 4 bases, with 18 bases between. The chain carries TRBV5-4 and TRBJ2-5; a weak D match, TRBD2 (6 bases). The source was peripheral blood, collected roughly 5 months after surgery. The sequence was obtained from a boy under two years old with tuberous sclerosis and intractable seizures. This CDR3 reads CASSFLEAGILETQYF. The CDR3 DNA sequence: TGTGCCAGCAGCTTTTTGGAGGCGGGGATTTTAGAGACCCAGTACTTC. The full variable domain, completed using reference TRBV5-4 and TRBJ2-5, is ETGVTQSPTHLIKTRGQQVTLRCSSQSGHNTVSWYQQALGQGPQFIFQYYREEENGRGNFPPRFSGLQFPNYSSELNVNALELDDSALYLCASSFLEAGILETQYFGPGTRLLVL.